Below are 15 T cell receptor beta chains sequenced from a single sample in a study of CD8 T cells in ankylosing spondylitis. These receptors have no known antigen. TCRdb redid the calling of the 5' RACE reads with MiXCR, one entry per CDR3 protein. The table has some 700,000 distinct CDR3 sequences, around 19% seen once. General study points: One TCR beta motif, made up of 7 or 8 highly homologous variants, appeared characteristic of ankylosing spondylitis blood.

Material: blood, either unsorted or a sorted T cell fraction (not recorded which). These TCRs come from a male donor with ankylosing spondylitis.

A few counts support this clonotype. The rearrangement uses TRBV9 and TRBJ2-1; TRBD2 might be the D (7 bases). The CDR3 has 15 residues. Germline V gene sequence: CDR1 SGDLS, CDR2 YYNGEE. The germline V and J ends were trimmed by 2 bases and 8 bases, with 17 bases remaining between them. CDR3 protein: CASSVLGGAWDEQFF. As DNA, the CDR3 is TGTGCCAGCAGCGTCCTTGGGGGGGCCTGGGATGAGCAGTTCTTC.

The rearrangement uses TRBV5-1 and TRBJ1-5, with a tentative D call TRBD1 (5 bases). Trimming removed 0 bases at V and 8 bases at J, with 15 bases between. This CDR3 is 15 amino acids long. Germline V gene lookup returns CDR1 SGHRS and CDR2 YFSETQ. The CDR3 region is CASSLAGTPSEPQHF. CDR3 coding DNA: TGCGCCAGCAGCTTGGCCGGGACCCCCTCGGAGCCCCAGCATTTT. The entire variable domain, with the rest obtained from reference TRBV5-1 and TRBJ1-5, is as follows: KAGVTQTPRYLIKTRGQQVTLSCSPISGHRSVSWYQQTPGQGLQFLFEYFSETQRNKGNFPGRFSGRQFSNSRSEMNVSTLELGDSALYLCASSLAGTPSEPQHFGDGTRLSIL.

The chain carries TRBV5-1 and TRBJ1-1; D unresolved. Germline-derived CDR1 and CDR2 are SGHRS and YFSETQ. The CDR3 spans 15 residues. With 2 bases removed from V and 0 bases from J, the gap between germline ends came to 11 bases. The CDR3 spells CASSFVGGVNTEAFF. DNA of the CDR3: TGCGCCAGCAGCTTCGTGGGTGGCGTGAACACTGAAGCTTTCTTT.

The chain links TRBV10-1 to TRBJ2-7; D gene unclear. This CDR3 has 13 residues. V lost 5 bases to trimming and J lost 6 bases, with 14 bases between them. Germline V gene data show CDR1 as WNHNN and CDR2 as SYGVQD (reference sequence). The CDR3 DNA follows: TGCGCCAGCAGTCGAGGACGGACGTCCGAGCAGTACTTC. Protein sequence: CASSRGRTSEQYF.

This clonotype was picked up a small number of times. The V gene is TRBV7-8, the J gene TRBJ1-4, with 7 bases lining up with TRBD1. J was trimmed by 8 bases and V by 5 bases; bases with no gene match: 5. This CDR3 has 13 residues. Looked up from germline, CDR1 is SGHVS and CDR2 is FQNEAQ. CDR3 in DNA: TGTGCCAGCAGCGCCGGGACAGCGGAAAAACTGTTTTTT. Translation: CASSAGTAEKLFF. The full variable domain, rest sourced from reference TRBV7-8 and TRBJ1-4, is GAGVSQSPRYKVAKRGQDVALRCDPISGHVSLFWYQQALGQGPEFLTYFQNEAQLDKSGLPSDRFFAERPEGSVSTLKIQRTQQEDSAVYLCASSAGTAEKLFFGSGTQLSVL.

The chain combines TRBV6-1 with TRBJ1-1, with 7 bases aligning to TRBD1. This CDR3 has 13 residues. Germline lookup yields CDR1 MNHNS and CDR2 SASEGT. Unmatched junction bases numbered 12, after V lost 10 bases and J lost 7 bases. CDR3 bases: TGTGCCATCCAACGCCGGGACAGCCTTGAAGCTTTCTTT. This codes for CAIQRRDSLEAFF.

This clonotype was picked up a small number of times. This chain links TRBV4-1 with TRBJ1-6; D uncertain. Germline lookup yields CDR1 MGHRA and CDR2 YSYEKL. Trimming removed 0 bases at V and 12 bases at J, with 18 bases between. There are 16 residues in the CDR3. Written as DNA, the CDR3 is TGCGCCAGCAGCCAAGAGCGGAGCCTTATCCTCGTACCCCTCCACTTT. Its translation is CASSQERSLILVPLHF.

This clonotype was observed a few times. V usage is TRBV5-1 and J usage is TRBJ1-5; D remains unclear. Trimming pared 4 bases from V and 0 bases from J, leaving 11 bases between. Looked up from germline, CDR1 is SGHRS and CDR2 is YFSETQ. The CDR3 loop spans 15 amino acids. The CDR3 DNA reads TGCGCCAGCAGCGAAGGGATTTATAGCAATCAGCCCCAGCATTTT. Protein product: CASSEGIYSNQPQHF.

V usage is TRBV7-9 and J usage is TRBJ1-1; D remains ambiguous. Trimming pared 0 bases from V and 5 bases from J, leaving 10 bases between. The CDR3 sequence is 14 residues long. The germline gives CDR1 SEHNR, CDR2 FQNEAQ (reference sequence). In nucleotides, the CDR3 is TGTGCCAGCAGCTTAGCTTATGATGGAACTGAAGCTTTCTTT. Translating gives CASSLAYDGTEAFF.

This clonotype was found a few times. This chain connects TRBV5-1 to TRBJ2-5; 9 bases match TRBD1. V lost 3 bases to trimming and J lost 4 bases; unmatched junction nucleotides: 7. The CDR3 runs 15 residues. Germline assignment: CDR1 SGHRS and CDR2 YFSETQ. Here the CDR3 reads CASSSGQGIPETQYF. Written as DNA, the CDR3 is TGCGCCAGCAGCTCGGGACAGGGTATTCCAGAGACCCAGTACTTC.

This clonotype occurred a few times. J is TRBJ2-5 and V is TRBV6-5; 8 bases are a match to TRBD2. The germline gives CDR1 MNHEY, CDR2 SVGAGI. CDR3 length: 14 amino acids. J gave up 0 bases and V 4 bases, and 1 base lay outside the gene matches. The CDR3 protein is CASSSSGYQETQYF. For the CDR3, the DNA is TGTGCCAGCAGTTCTAGCGGGTACCAAGAGACCCAGTACTTC.

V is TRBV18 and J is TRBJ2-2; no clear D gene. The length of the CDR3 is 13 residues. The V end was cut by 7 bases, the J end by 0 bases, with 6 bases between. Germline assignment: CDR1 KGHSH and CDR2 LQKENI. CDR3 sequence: CASLIANTGELFF. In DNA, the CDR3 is TGTGCCAGCTTAATCGCGAACACCGGGGAGCTGTTTTTT.

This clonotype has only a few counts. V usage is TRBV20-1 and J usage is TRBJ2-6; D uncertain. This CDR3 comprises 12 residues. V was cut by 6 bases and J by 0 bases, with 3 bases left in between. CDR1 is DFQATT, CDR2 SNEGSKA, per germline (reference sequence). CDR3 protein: CSAASGANVLTF. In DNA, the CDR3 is TGCAGTGCAGCCTCTGGGGCCAACGTCCTGACTTTC.

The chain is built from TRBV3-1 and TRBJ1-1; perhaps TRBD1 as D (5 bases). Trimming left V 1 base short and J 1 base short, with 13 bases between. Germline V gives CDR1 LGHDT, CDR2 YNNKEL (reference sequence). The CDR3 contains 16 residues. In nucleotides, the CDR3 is TGTGCCAGCAGCCAAGTTTTGCGGACAAGGAACACTGAAGCTTTCTTT. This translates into CASSQVLRTRNTEAFF.

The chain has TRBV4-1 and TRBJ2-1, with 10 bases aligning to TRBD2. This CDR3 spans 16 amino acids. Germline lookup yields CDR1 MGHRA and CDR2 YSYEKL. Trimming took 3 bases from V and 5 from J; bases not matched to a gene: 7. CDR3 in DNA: TGCGCCAGCAGCCATGCGGAGCGGGGGGGGAACAATGAGCAGTTCTTC. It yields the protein CASSHAERGGNNEQFF.